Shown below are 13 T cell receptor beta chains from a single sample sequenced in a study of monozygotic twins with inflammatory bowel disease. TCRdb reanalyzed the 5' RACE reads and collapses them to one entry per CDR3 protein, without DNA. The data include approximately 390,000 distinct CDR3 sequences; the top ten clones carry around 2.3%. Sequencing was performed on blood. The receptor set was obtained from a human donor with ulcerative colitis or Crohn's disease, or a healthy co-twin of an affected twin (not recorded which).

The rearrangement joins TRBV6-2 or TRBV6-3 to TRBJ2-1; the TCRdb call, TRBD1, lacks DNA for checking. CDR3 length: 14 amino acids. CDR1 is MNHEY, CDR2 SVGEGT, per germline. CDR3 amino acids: CASRLSFAYNEQFF.

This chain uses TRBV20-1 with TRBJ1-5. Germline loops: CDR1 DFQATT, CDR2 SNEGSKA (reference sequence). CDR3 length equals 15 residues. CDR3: CSARVTAAGNQPQHF.

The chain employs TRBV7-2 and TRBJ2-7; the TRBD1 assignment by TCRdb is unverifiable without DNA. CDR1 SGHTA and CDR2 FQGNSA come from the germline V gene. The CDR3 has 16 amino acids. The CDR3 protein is CASSLGRTATAYEQYF.

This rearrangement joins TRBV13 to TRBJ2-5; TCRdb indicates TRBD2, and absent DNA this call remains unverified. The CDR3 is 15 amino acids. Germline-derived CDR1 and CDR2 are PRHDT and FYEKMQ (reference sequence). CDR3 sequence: CASSSRDYNRRAQYF.

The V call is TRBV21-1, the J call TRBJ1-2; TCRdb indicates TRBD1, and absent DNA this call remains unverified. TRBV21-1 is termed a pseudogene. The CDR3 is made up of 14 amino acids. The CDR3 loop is CASSKGHSHHGYTF.

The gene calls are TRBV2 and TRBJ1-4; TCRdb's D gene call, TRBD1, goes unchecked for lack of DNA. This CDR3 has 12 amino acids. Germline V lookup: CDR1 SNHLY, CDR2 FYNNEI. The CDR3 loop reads CASSRQHEKLFF.

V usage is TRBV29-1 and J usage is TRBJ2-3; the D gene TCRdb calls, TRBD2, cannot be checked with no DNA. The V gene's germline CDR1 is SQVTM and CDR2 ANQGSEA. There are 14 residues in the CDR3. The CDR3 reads CSVVAGVSTDTQYF.

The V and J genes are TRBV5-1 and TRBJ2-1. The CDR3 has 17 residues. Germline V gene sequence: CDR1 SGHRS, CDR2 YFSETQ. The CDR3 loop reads CASSCGQVRSADNEQFF.

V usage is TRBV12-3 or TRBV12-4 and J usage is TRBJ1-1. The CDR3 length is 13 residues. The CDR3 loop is CASLAQMNTEAFF.

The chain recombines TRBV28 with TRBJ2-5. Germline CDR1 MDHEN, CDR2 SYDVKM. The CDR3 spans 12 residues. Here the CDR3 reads CASSLEVETQYF.

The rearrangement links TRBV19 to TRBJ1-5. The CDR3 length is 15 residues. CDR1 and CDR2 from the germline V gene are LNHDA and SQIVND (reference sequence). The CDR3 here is CASSQGKPSNQPQHF.

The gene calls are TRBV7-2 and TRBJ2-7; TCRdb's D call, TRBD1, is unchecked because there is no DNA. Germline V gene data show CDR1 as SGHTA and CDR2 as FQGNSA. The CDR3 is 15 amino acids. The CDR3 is CASSVSAGVTYEQYF.

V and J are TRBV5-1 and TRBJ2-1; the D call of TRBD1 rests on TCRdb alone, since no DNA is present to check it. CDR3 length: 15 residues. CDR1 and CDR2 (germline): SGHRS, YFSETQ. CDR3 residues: CASSPGTGGANEQFF.